One sample yielded the 27 T cell receptor beta chains listed below, sequenced in a study of blood T cell repertoires in COVID-19. TCRdb keeps only in-frame clones here, not all; method: immunoSEQ multiplex PCR. This repertoire shows about 500,000 clones, less than 90% found once; its top ten account for 7.5% to 9%. The material sequenced was peripheral blood. The receptors shown here come from a woman aged 45 to 65 with COVID-19, enrolled during active disease.

This rearrangement joins TRBV27 to TRBJ1-4, with 7 bases matching TRBD1. CDR1 and CDR2 from the germline V gene are MNHEY and SMNVEV (reference sequence). J was trimmed by 7 bases and V by 6 bases; bases with no gene match: 8. CDR3 length: 14 amino acids. CDR3 nucleotide sequence: TGTGCCAGCAGGACACAGGGGATGCGTGAAAAACTGTTTTTT. It specifies CASRTQGMREKLFF.

The chain employs TRBV30 and TRBJ1-5; the D gene is possibly TRBD1 (6 bases). There are 15 residues in the CDR3. CDR1 is GTSNPN and CDR2 is SVGIG in the germline V gene (reference sequence). The V and J ends lost 0 bases and 8 bases respectively, with 17 bases between them. The CDR3 protein is CAWSVQGHQWEPQHF. The CDR3 DNA is TGTGCCTGGAGTGTACAGGGACATCAATGGGAGCCCCAGCATTTT.

The chain employs TRBV19 and TRBJ2-3, with unresolved D. Germline CDR1 is LNHDA and CDR2 is SQIVND (reference sequence). Trimming took off 1 base at V and 10 bases at J, with 15 bases between the two ends. The CDR3 spans 14 residues. CDR3 in DNA: TGTGCCAGTAGTATAGGTGGCCGTGGAGAGGCGCAGTATTTT. It translates to CASSIGGRGEAQYF.

The chain recombines TRBV18 with TRBJ2-3, with D tentatively TRBD1 (5 bases). The CDR3 is 17 residues long. Between the trimmed V and J ends, which lost 0 bases and 2 bases, there was a span of 15 bases. Germline CDR1 is KGHSH and CDR2 is LQKENI. CDR3 sequence (DNA): TGTGCCAGCTCACCACCGGTTTGGGGCGGCCCCACAGATACGCAGTATTTT. It encodes CASSPPVWGGPTDTQYF.

The chain has TRBV30 and TRBJ2-3; 7 nucleotides match TRBD1. This CDR3 is built from 15 residues. Germline loops: CDR1 GTSNPN, CDR2 SVGIG (reference sequence). V was pared by 0 bases and J by 6 bases, with 9 bases of the junction left unmatched. The CDR3 DNA is TGTGCCTGGAGTGTACTAGGACAGGTATCGGATACGCAGTATTTT. Translated: CAWSVLGQVSDTQYF.

This chain connects TRBV6-5 to TRBJ2-2; weak D call: TRBD2 (6 bases). Trimming took off 11 bases at V and 5 bases at J, with 18 bases between the two ends. The germline CDR1 and CDR2 sequences are MNHEY and SVGAGI. The CDR3 contains 14 residues. CDR3 region: CASNVGGWTGELFF. Here the CDR3 DNA reads TGTGCCTCTAATGTTGGGGGGTGGACCGGGGAGCTGTTTTTT.

The V and J genes are TRBV6-5 and TRBJ2-1, with 10 bases matching TRBD1. Losses at the gene ends were 5 bases for V and 5 bases for J; bases not matched to a gene: 6. The CDR3 has 15 residues. Germline CDR1 and CDR2: MNHEY and SVGAGI. DNA of the CDR3: TGTGCCAGCAGTCTAATAGGACAGGGGGACAATGAGCAGTTCTTC. This encodes CASSLIGQGDNEQFF.

This clone appeared once. The CDR3 here is CASSKDSHLMNTEAFF. CDR3 nucleotides: TGTGCCAGCAGTAAGGACAGTCATTTGATGAACACTGAAGCTTTCTTT. The chain couples TRBV7-3 to TRBJ1-1; weak D call: TRBD1 (6 bases). The length of the CDR3 is 16 residues. The V and J ends lost 6 bases and 0 bases respectively, with 17 bases between them. Germline CDR1 reads SGHTA; CDR2 reads FQGTGA.

J is TRBJ1-2 and V is TRBV6-5, with D hard to call. The germline V gene has CDR1 MNHEY and CDR2 SVGAGI. Trimming took off 0 bases at V and 5 bases at J, with 7 bases between the two ends. The length of the CDR3 is 13 residues. The CDR3 spells CASSYSEAYGYTF. The CDR3 nucleotides read TGTGCCAGCAGTTACTCGGAGGCGTATGGCTACACCTTC.

The rearrangement links TRBV7-2 to TRBJ2-2; 14 bases are shared with TRBD2. The trim removed 5 bases at V and 5 bases at J, leaving 7 bases unmatched. The CDR3 sequence is 17 residues long. Per germline, CDR1 SGHTA and CDR2 FQGNSA. The CDR3, as DNA: TGTGCCAGCAGCGATCGACTAGCGGGGGGGCCGACCGGGGAGCTGTTTTTT. This encodes CASSDRLAGGPTGELFF.

The V and J genes are TRBV12-3 or TRBV12-4 and TRBJ1-5; unclear D gene. V was trimmed by 5 bases and J by 2 bases, leaving 7 bases between them. The CDR3 runs 13 residues. The CDR3 DNA reads TGTGCCAGCAGTATATCCGGCAATCAGCCCCAGCATTTT. This gives the protein CASSISGNQPQHF.

Concerning this clone: Other DNA variants within this sample encode the same CDR3. This chain links TRBV9 with TRBJ2-2, with D hard to call. CDR3 length: 13 amino acids. The ends were cut back, 0 bases at V and 5 bases at J, with 5 bases in the middle. Germline CDR1 reads SGDLS; CDR2 reads YYNGEE. CDR3: CASSVAPTGELFF. CDR3 coding DNA: TGTGCCAGCAGCGTAGCTCCTACCGGGGAGCTGTTTTTT.

The chain uses TRBV3-1 (or the pseudogene TRBV3-2) and TRBJ2-7; TRBD2 matches 14 bases. This CDR3 region has 16 residues. Per germline, CDR1 LGHDT and CDR2 YNNKEL (reference sequence). Trimming cost V 8 bases and J 0 bases; bases outside gene matches: 6. CDR3 loop: CASGGTSGGSSYEQYF. CDR3 bases: TGTGCCAGCGGAGGGACTAGCGGGGGTAGCTCCTACGAGCAGTACTTC.

This clone was detected only once. The rearrangement joins TRBV9 to TRBJ1-2; possible D gene TRBD1, 5 bases. The CDR3 totals 14 residues. CDR1 is SGDLS and CDR2 is YYNGEE in the germline V gene. The V gene lost 0 bases and the J gene lost 6 bases, with 12 bases spanning the gap. The CDR3 region has the DNA TGTGCCAGCAGCGTAGATTCGGGGGGAGATGGCTACACCTTC. It codes for CASSVDSGGDGYTF.

This chain joins TRBV5-1 and TRBJ2-7; tentatively, D is TRBD1 (5 bases). V was clipped by 3 bases and J by 5 bases, with 12 bases between them. Per germline, CDR1 SGHRS and CDR2 YFSETQ. CDR3 size: 13 residues. For the CDR3, the DNA is TGCGCCAGCAGCTCCTTAGGGGTAAACGAGCAGTACTTC. Protein sequence: CASSSLGVNEQYF.

The rearrangement joins TRBV28 to TRBJ2-6, with TRBD1 as a possible D gene (6 bases). The germline V gene encodes CDR1 MDHEN and CDR2 SYDVKM. The CDR3 runs 17 residues. V was pared by 5 bases and J by 1 base, with 15 bases between. Written as DNA, the CDR3 is TGTGCCAGCAGTGGATCAGGGGCCCCATCTGGGGCCAACGTCCTGACTTTC. It codes for CASSGSGAPSGANVLTF.

The V gene is TRBV18, the J gene TRBJ2-1; TRBD2 matches at 8 bases. The CDR3 runs to 14 residues. The junction had 3 bases not matched to a gene; V was cut back by 2 bases and J by 6 bases. Looked up from germline, CDR1 is KGHSH and CDR2 is LQKENI. DNA for the CDR3: TGTGCCAGCTCACCATCGCGGGGGGTCAATGAGCAGTTCTTC. The encoded protein is CASSPSRGVNEQFF.

This clone appeared once. The chain uses TRBV10-2 and TRBJ1-2; unclear D gene. The germline V and J ends were trimmed by 3 bases and 6 bases, with 5 bases remaining between them. Germline V gene sequence: CDR1 WSHSY, CDR2 SAAADI. The length of the CDR3 is 11 residues. CDR3 loop: CASSERDGYTF. CDR3 bases: TGCGCCAGCAGTGAACGGGATGGCTACACCTTC.

The chain employs TRBV10-2 and TRBJ1-2; D remains unclear. Germline V gives CDR1 WSHSY, CDR2 SAAADI. This CDR3 is built from 14 residues. V lost 3 bases, J lost 4 bases, and 12 bases lay in between. The CDR3 nucleotides read TGCGCCAGCAGTGACGGGGAGAGGATCTATGGCTACACCTTC. This translates into CASSDGERIYGYTF.

The chain has TRBV10-3 and TRBJ2-3; 9 bases match TRBD2. Germline V gene data show CDR1 as ENHRY and CDR2 as SYGVKD. The V and J ends lost 8 bases and 2 bases, in that order; junction bases with no gene match: 17. CDR3 size: 18 residues. Written as DNA, the CDR3 is TGTGCCATCCGTGGGGGTACCGGCGGGGGGGGCCCCACAGATACGCAGTATTTT. Translating it yields CAIRGGTGGGGPTDTQYF.

A remark on this clone: The same CDR3 can be traced to other DNA sequences in this sample. V and J are TRBV7-9 and TRBJ1-1; 11 nucleotides align to TRBD1. V lost 3 bases to trimming and J lost 5 bases; unmatched junction nucleotides: 8. The germline V gene has CDR1 SEHNR and CDR2 FQNEAQ (reference sequence). The length of the CDR3 is 16 residues. CDR3 in amino acids: CASSLEGQGAGTEAFF. The CDR3 DNA sequence: TGTGCCAGCAGCTTGGAAGGACAGGGGGCGGGTACTGAAGCTTTCTTT. The whole variable domain, filled in from reference TRBV7-9 and TRBJ1-1, reads DTGVSQNPRHKITKRGQNVTFRCDPISEHNRLYWYRQTLGQGPEFLTYFQNEAQLEKSRLLSDRFSAERPKGSFSTLEIQRTEQGDSAMYLCASSLEGQGAGTEAFFGQGTRLTVV.

This clone was seen only once. This sequence joins TRBV19 and TRBJ1-2, with D perhaps TRBD1 (6 bases). Germline V gene data show CDR1 as LNHDA and CDR2 as SQIVND (reference sequence). The CDR3 extends over 13 amino acids. V was clipped by 6 bases and J by 6 bases, with 14 bases between them. The CDR3 DNA reads TGTGCCAGTAGCCTTACAGGGACCCATGGCTACACCTTC. Protein: CASSLTGTHGYTF.

This chain links TRBV5-4 with TRBJ2-1, with 8 bases matching TRBD2. Germline V gene data show CDR1 as SGHNT and CDR2 as YYREEE (reference sequence). This CDR3 has 16 amino acids. V was pared by 2 bases and J by 3 bases, with 7 bases of the junction left unmatched. The DNA of the CDR3 is TGTGCCAGCAGCTTCCTCGGGGGGGGGCTCTACAATGAGCAGTTCTTC. Translation: CASSFLGGGLYNEQFF.

V and J are TRBV2 and TRBJ2-5; TRBD1 agrees at 8 bases. This CDR3 has 12 residues. With V trimmed by 8 bases and J by 5 bases, 4 bases remained unmatched. Germline V CDR1 and CDR2: SNHLY, FYNNEI. This CDR3 is CASGQGQETQYF. The DNA for the CDR3 is TGTGCCAGCGGACAGGGACAGGAGACCCAGTACTTC.

The J gene is TRBJ1-6, the V gene TRBV6-5; no clear D gene. The V and J ends lost 2 bases and 7 bases respectively, with 15 bases between them. CDR1 and CDR2 from the germline V gene are MNHEY and SVGAGI. CDR3 length equals 16 residues. Here the CDR3 DNA reads TGTGCCAGCAGTTACCGGGAGCCTACCTTCAATTCACCCCTCCACTTT. It specifies CASSYREPTFNSPLHF.

V gene TRBV4-1 combines with J gene TRBJ2-1, with 8 positions matching TRBD2. Trimming cost V 0 bases and J 3 bases; bases outside gene matches: 4. This CDR3 has 16 residues. Looked up from germline, CDR1 is MGHRA and CDR2 is YSYEKL. The CDR3 protein is CASSQEVAGFYNEQFF. CDR3 nucleotides: TGCGCCAGCAGCCAAGAGGTAGCGGGGTTCTACAATGAGCAGTTCTTC.

V is TRBV6-6 and J is TRBJ1-1, with D possibly matching TRBD1 (5 bases). Germline-derived CDR1 and CDR2 are MNHNY and SVGAGI (reference sequence). V was trimmed by 10 bases and J by 1 base, leaving 13 bases between them. CDR3 length: 13 residues. The CDR3 DNA reads as TGTGCCACCGAGTTTAGGGGGAACACTGAAGCTTTCTTT. It translates to CATEFRGNTEAFF.